A selection of T cell receptor beta chains follows, all from one sample in a study of T cells expressing NK-cell markers. TCRdb re-called the 5' RACE reads; one entry per CDR3 protein, DNA not given. This table lists roughly 150,000 distinct CDR3 sequences. Sequenced input: blood T cells: a sorted CD56 or NKG2C T cell subset, CD4+ or CD8+ T cells, or bulk PBMC T cells (not recorded which). The source is a man aged 18-75 years in good health. Both conserved end residues are part of each CDR3.

J,V,CDR3
TRBJ1-2,TRBV27,CASSLRRAGGFYGYTF
TRBJ2-1,TRBV12-3/TRBV12-4,CASSPQGRGVGNEQFF
TRBJ2-3,TRBV5-4,CASSLTSGGSDTQYF
TRBJ2-7,TRBV20-1,CSARDNSPAASSGGSYEQYF
TRBJ2-5,TRBV14,CASSQGGVFQETQYF
TRBJ1-5,TRBV9,CASSVDGVNQPQHF
TRBJ1-2,TRBV5-1,CASSLTTEYRGRDGYTF
TRBJ2-1,TRBV5-6,CASSPPAYNEQFF
TRBJ1-2,TRBV19,CASYREGYGYTF
TRBJ1-1,TRBV19,CASGGLGSRTTEAFF
TRBJ2-3,TRBV28,CASSPLPGGPTDTQYF
TRBJ1-6,TRBV7-9,CASSARTGTYNSPLHF
TRBJ2-7,TRBV7-8,CASSARGYLSGPSSYEQYF
TRBJ2-1,TRBV27,CASSTGARGSEQFF
TRBJ1-3,TRBV7-9,CASSRGGAGSGNTIYF
TRBJ2-7,TRBV4-2,CASSQGGGDTSYEQYF
TRBJ1-1,TRBV5-4,CASSSGPSGEAFF
TRBJ2-1,TRBV29-1,CSVAGTGGLYNEQFF
TRBJ1-3,TRBV5-1,CASSSEPGNTIYF
TRBJ2-3,TRBV12-3/TRBV12-4,CASSPMRGGPRAPDTQYF
TRBJ2-7,TRBV6-1,CASKPWRVDVDYEQYF
TRBJ2-1,TRBV2,CASSDGQGNLLYNEQFF
TRBJ2-7,TRBV27,CASSARGSYEQYF